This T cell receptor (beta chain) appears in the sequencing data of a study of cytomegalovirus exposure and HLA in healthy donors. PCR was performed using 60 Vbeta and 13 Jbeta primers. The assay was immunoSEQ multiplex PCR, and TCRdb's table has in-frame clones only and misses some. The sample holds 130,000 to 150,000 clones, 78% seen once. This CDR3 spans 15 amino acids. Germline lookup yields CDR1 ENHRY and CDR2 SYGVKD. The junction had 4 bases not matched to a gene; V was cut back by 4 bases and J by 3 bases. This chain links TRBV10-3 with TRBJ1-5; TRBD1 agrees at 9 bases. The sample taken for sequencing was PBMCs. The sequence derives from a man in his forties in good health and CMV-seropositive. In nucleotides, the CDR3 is TGTGCCATCAGTGGGACAGGGGAAAACAATCAGCCCCAGCATTTT. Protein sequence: CAISGTGENNQPQHF.